These 28 T cell receptor beta chains were all obtained from the same sample, sequenced in a study of blood T cells in healthy people across ages. A J-beta primer mix and a sample-barcoded 5' primer were used in a second PCR of roughly 7 to 12 cycles. TCRdb independently ran MiXCR on the 5' RACE reads; one entry per CDR3 protein. The repertoire holds 1.5 million to 2 million distinct CDR3 sequences, with about two fifths as singletons. The sequenced sample consisted of blood. The receptors shown here come from a human donor in good health.

V gene TRBV6-2 or TRBV6-3 combines with J gene TRBJ2-1, with D uncertain. Judging by the DNA end, TRBJ2-7 fits better; the J call may be wrong. The CDR3 has 14 residues. Germline V gene sequence: CDR1 MNHEY, CDR2 SVGEGT. CDR3 DNA: TGTGCCAGCAGTTACTCTCCAGATAGCAATGAGCAGTACTTC. This encodes CASSYSPDSNEQYF.

The gene calls are TRBV20-1 and TRBJ1-2; 10 bases map to TRBD1. CDR3 length equals 12 residues. V was clipped by 4 bases and J by 8 bases; unmatched bases: 4. CDR1 is DFQATT and CDR2 is SNEGSKA in the germline V gene (reference sequence). The CDR3 loop reads CSAKRTGGGYTF. CDR3 DNA sequence: TGCAGTGCTAAAAGGACAGGGGGAGGCTACACCTTC.

This clonotype was picked up a small number of times. V usage is TRBV15 and J usage is TRBJ2-3; TRBD2 agrees at 15 bases. From germline, CDR1 is LNHNV and CDR2 YYDKDF (reference sequence). The CDR3 is 19 residues long. Trimming removed 2 bases from V and 2 bases from J; junction bases left unmatched: 8. This chain's CDR3 is CATSRSGTSGGLPTDTQYF. CDR3 sequence (DNA): TGTGCCACCAGCAGATCCGGGACTAGCGGGGGGCTCCCCACAGATACGCAGTATTTT.

The chain combines TRBV5-1 with TRBJ1-5; D gene uncertain. CDR3 length: 11 amino acids. Germline V gives CDR1 SGHRS, CDR2 YFSETQ. V was cut by 4 bases and J by 8 bases, with 7 bases left in between. CDR3 residues: CASSPAEPQHF. CDR3 bases: TGCGCCAGCAGCCCGGCAGAGCCCCAGCATTTT.

In this sample, this clonotype turned up a few times. V usage is TRBV4-2 and J usage is TRBJ2-5, with TRBD2 matching over 13 bases. Gene TRBJ2-7 matches the end of the DNA better, so the J call may be wrong. Germline loops: CDR1 LGHNA, CDR2 YNFKEQ. The CDR3 has 19 amino acids. The CDR3 spells CASSQPQGLAGPSSYEQYF. In DNA, the CDR3 is TGTGCCAGCAGCCAACCTCAGGGACTAGCGGGGCCCTCCTCCTACGAGCAGTACTTC.

This clonotype has a handful of counts. The chain recombines TRBV6-1 with TRBJ1-5; D may be TRBD1 (6 bases). Germline CDR1 reads MNHNS; CDR2 reads SASEGT. This CDR3 comprises 16 residues. CDR3 nucleotides: TGTGCTACTAAAGAAGGGGGGTCCTCCGCGGGGTGGCCCCAGCATTTT. Translation: CATKEGGSSAGWPQHF.

The chain uses TRBV6-1 and TRBJ1-2; no reliable D call. Trimming stripped 3 bases from V and 4 bases from J, with 9 bases between. Per germline, CDR1 MNHNS and CDR2 SASEGT. The CDR3 covers 13 residues. The chain's CDR3 is CASSELTSYGYTF. In DNA, the CDR3 is TGTGCCAGCAGTGAGTTAACATCCTATGGCTACACCTTC.

This clonotype was seen repeatedly, ten times or more. The rearrangement links TRBV7-3 to TRBJ2-5, with D perhaps assigned TRBD1 or TRBD2 (6 bases each). The CDR3 runs 14 residues. V was pared by 5 bases and J by 5 bases, with 15 bases between. Looked up from germline, CDR1 is SGHTA and CDR2 is FQGTGA. This chain's CDR3 is CASSPGGLGETQYF. The CDR3 nucleotides read TGTGCCAGCAGCCCTGGGGGGCTGGGGGAGACCCAGTACTTC.

This clonotype was detected only a few times. V gene TRBV10-3 combines with J gene TRBJ2-7, with TRBD2 matching over 9 bases. The junction had 6 bases not matched to a gene; V was cut back by 6 bases and J by 0 bases. The CDR3 consists of 15 residues. Germline V CDR1 and CDR2: ENHRY, SYGVKD. This CDR3 reads CAISSTSGDSYEQYF. The DNA for the CDR3 is TGTGCCATCAGCTCGACTAGCGGAGACTCCTACGAGCAGTACTTC.

The genes are TRBV20-1 and TRBJ2-1, with D possibly being TRBD2 (6 bases). The V and J ends lost 0 bases and 3 bases respectively, with 15 bases between them. The CDR3 spans 16 residues. Per germline, CDR1 DFQATT and CDR2 SNEGSKA (reference sequence). CDR3: CSARDPRGKDYNEQFF. DNA for the CDR3: TGCAGTGCTAGAGATCCCCGGGGGAAGGACTACAATGAGCAGTTCTTC.

The V call is TRBV5-6, the J call TRBJ2-1; D possibly uses TRBD1 or TRBD2 (5 bases each). The CDR3 has 15 residues. Trimming cost V 1 base and J 9 bases, with 17 bases left between them. In germline, CDR1 is SGHDT, CDR2 YYEEEE. CDR3 DNA: TGTGCCAGCAGCTTGATCGGGGCGCGGAGGTCTGAGCAGTTCTTC. It is translated as CASSLIGARRSEQFF.

The chain has TRBV16 and TRBJ2-1; no clear D gene. Trimming removed 1 base at V and 9 bases at J, with 13 bases between. Germline V CDR1 and CDR2: KGHSY, FQNENV. This CDR3 contains 14 residues. The CDR3 region is CASSQLTTGGEQFF. In nucleotides, the CDR3 is TGTGCCAGCAGCCAATTAACCACCGGCGGTGAGCAGTTCTTC.

V usage is TRBV7-2 and J usage is TRBJ2-5, with 8 bases fitting TRBD2. The DNA end is more similar to TRBJ2-7, so the J call may be wrong. CDR3 length equals 15 residues. Looked up from germline, CDR1 is SGHTA and CDR2 is FQGNSA. Here the CDR3 DNA reads TGTGCCAGCAACGGGGGGGGCAGGGGAGAAAGCGAGCAGTACTTC. As protein: CASNGGGRGESEQYF.

This clonotype was picked up a small number of times. V is TRBV25-1 and J is TRBJ1-1; D call uncertain. The CDR3 runs to 15 residues. V lost 2 bases and J 8 bases, leaving 18 bases between the germline ends. CDR1 MGHDK and CDR2 SYGVNS come from the germline V gene. CDR3 amino acids: CASSETQSPTSEAFF. As DNA, the CDR3 is TGTGCCAGCAGTGAAACGCAGAGCCCAACCTCCGAAGCTTTCTTT.

This clonotype occurred a few times. The chain joins TRBV6-2 or TRBV6-3 to TRBJ2-3; 7 bases align to TRBD2. The germline gives CDR1 MNHEY, CDR2 SVGEGT. Trimming cost V 4 bases and J 2 bases; bases outside gene matches: 6. The CDR3 loop spans 15 amino acids. CDR3 residues: CASSLLAGLTDTQYF. CDR3 bases: TGTGCCAGCAGTTTATTAGCGGGCCTCACAGATACGCAGTATTTT.

The genes are TRBV28 and TRBJ2-2, with D unresolved. Germline CDR1 MDHEN, CDR2 SYDVKM. The CDR3 length is 12 residues. With 8 bases removed from V and 10 bases from J, the gap between germline ends came to 14 bases. CDR3: CASAPFTQELFF. CDR3 sequence (DNA): TGTGCCAGCGCGCCGTTCACCCAGGAGCTGTTTTTT.

This chain uses TRBV28 with TRBJ1-2, with D hard to call. CDR1 is MDHEN and CDR2 is SYDVKM in the germline V gene. With 2 bases removed from V and 5 bases from J, the gap between germline ends came to 12 bases. This CDR3 is 14 amino acids long. CDR3 sequence: CASSLKGLLYGYTF. CDR3 DNA: TGTGCCAGCAGTTTAAAAGGTCTCCTTTATGGCTACACCTTC.

V is TRBV5-5 and J is TRBJ2-3; D not certain. CDR3 length equals 17 residues. Germline loops: CDR1 SGHKS, CDR2 YYEKEE (reference sequence). The V and J ends lost 2 bases and 0 bases respectively, with 16 bases between them. The CDR3 spells CASSLLTGTASTDTQYF. The CDR3 bases are TGTGCCAGCAGCTTACTCACCGGAACGGCTAGCACAGATACGCAGTATTTT.

This chain connects TRBV14 to TRBJ1-1; D is ambiguous. This CDR3 comprises 14 residues. The germline V gene encodes CDR1 SGHDN and CDR2 FVKESK. V lost 0 bases, J lost 11 bases, and 16 bases lay in between. The CDR3 region is CASSQDWATGEAFF. In nucleotides, the CDR3 is TGTGCCAGCAGCCAAGATTGGGCCACGGGAGAGGCTTTCTTT.

This clonotype was recorded many times. This rearrangement joins TRBV13 to TRBJ1-4; D may be TRBD1 (5 bases). The CDR3 is 14 residues long. Germline lookup yields CDR1 PRHDT and CDR2 FYEKMQ (reference sequence). Trimming cost V 5 bases and J 5 bases, with 12 bases left between them. The CDR3 nucleotides read TGTGCCAGCAGCCACCGACAGCCCAATGAAAAACTGTTTTTT. Protein product: CASSHRQPNEKLFF.

The chain links TRBV5-5 to TRBJ1-4; no definite D call. The CDR3 sequence is 14 residues long. Per the germline V gene, CDR1 is SGHKS and CDR2 is YYEKEE (reference sequence). Trimming pared 2 bases from V and 5 bases from J, leaving 10 bases between. CDR3 sequence reads: CASSFRSLNEKLFF. The CDR3 DNA reads TGTGCCAGCAGCTTTAGAAGCTTGAATGAAAAACTGTTTTTT. Complete variable domain (other parts from reference TRBV5-5 and TRBJ1-4): DAGVTQSPTHLIKTRGQQVTLRCSPISGHKSVSWYQQVLGQGPQFIFQYYEKEERGRGNFPDRFSARQFPNYSSELNVNALLLGDSALYLCASSFRSLNEKLFFGSGTQLSVL.

The chain is built from TRBV7-2 and TRBJ1-2, with TRBD1 matching 9 bases. This CDR3 contains 15 residues. Per germline, CDR1 SGHTA and CDR2 FQGNSA. V gave up 6 bases and J gave up 4 bases; unmatched junction bases: 9. The CDR3 protein is CASSAPGTGSYGYTF. The CDR3 coding sequence is TGTGCCAGCAGTGCTCCCGGGACAGGGAGCTATGGCTACACCTTC.

This clonotype occurred a few times. V gene TRBV5-1 combines with J gene TRBJ2-1; a possible D gene is TRBD2 (6 bases). V lost 0 bases and J 9 bases, leaving 13 bases between the germline ends. The CDR3 runs to 14 residues. CDR1 and CDR2 from the germline V gene are SGHRS and YFSETQ. The CDR3 DNA reads TGCGCCAGCAGCTTGGGCGGAGGGTTGGGTGAGCAGTTCTTC. Translating it yields CASSLGGGLGEQFF.

This clonotype has just a few counts. This rearrangement joins TRBV12-3 or TRBV12-4 to TRBJ1-2, with 8 bases identical to TRBD1. This CDR3 contains 16 residues. The V segment lost 6 bases and the J segment 2 bases; nucleotides outside the gene matches: 11. The CDR3 loop is CASSRPGGHSNYGYTF. Here the CDR3 DNA reads TGTGCCAGCAGCCGACCAGGGGGCCACTCAAACTATGGCTACACCTTC.

In this sample, this clonotype turned up a few times. The gene calls are TRBV18 and TRBJ2-7, with 7 positions matching TRBD1. The trim removed 1 base at V and 2 bases at J, leaving 5 bases unmatched. In germline, CDR1 is KGHSH, CDR2 LQKENI. CDR3 length: 15 residues. The CDR3 is CASSPRDRPTYEQYF. Written as DNA, the CDR3 is TGTGCCAGCTCACCACGGGACAGACCGACCTACGAGCAGTACTTC. Together with reference TRBV18 and TRBJ2-7, the CDR3 gives the full variable domain: NAGVMQNPRHLVRRRGQEARLRCSPMKGHSHVYWYRQLPEEGLKFMVYLQKENIIDESGMPKERFSAEFPKEGPSILRIQQVVRGDSAAYFCASSPRDRPTYEQYFGPGTRLTVT.

V and J are TRBV10-3 and TRBJ2-1, with a possible D match to TRBD1 (6 bases). The J call is in doubt because the DNA end fits TRBJ2-7 better. This CDR3 is 15 amino acids long. In germline, CDR1 is ENHRY, CDR2 SYGVKD. CDR3 nucleotide sequence: TGTGCCATAAGCTCGGACAGTAGCTCCTACAATGAGCAGTACTTC. It is translated as CAISSDSSSYNEQYF.

V is TRBV25-1 and J is TRBJ2-5, with D perhaps matching TRBD2 (6 bases). Germline V gene lookup returns CDR1 MGHDK and CDR2 SYGVNS. This CDR3 has 15 residues. Trimming removed 9 bases from V and 0 bases from J, with 17 bases in between. The CDR3 is CASWKGLLYQETQYF. Written as DNA, the CDR3 is TGTGCCAGTTGGAAGGGACTGCTGTACCAAGAGACCCAGTACTTC.

The chain uses TRBV3-1 and TRBJ2-1; 9 positions agree with TRBD2. V gave up 4 bases and J gave up 0 bases; unmatched junction bases: 13. Germline V lookup: CDR1 LGHDT, CDR2 YNNKEL (reference sequence). This CDR3 is built from 19 residues. CDR3 bases: TGTGCCAGCAGCCCCCCCTGGGGTAGCGGGGGAAGCTCCTACAATGAGCAGTTCTTC. Its translation: CASSPPWGSGGSSYNEQFF.